Below, 21 T cell receptor beta chains from the same sample are listed, as sequenced in a study of CD8+CD57+ T cells in acquired aplastic anemia. For sequencing, patients were chosen who had shown expansion of CD8+CD57+ cells by flow cytometry. Profiles of TCR beta VDJ and CDR3 were generated from a genomic DNA template. TCRdb called the reads again in MiXCR, with one record for every CDR3 protein. This sample has 150,000 to 200,000 distinct CDR3 sequences; 45% to 50% occur once, and the top ten carry about 30%. The sample consisted of sorted CD4+, CD8+, or CD8+CD57+ T cells (not recorded which) from PBMCs. These receptors came from a human donor with aplastic anemia.

The table lists this clonotype with many counts. The CDR3 sequence is CASSSPGTVSYEQYF. The CDR3 DNA follows: TGTGCCAGCAGTTCGCCCGGGACAGTCAGCTACGAGCAGTACTTC. The rearrangement joins TRBV6-2 or TRBV6-3 to TRBJ2-7, with 7 bases that match TRBD1. The trim removed 4 bases at V and 3 bases at J, leaving 9 bases unmatched. Per germline, CDR1 MNHEY and CDR2 SVGEGT. The CDR3 extends over 15 amino acids.

For the CDR3, the DNA is TGCAGCGTTGTGTTGGGGGGGACAGGGCACTCCTACGAGCAGTACTTC. This sequence encodes CSVVLGGTGHSYEQYF. This chain uses TRBV29-1 with TRBJ2-7; 9 nucleotides agree with TRBD1. Germline V gene data show CDR1 as SQVTM and CDR2 as ANQGSEA. The CDR3 covers 16 residues. V was clipped by 4 bases and J by 0 bases; unmatched bases: 10.

As regards this clonotype: The junction departs from the called germline gene at one end, perhaps through a read error. This chain joins TRBV15 and TRBJ1-6; D possibly corresponds to TRBD1 (6 bases). This CDR3 region has 15 residues. The germline gives CDR1 LNHNV, CDR2 YYDKDF (reference sequence). The CDR3 DNA reads TGTGCCACCAGCAGAGAGGCAGGGGCTAATTCACCCCTCCAATTT. It codes for CATSREAGANSPLQF.

In its sample, this clonotype was seen once. This chain joins TRBV7-9 and TRBJ1-1, with 7 nucleotides matching TRBD1. CDR1 and CDR2 (germline): SEHNR, FQNEAQ (reference sequence). This CDR3 comprises 11 residues. The J segment lost 5 bases and the V segment lost 8 bases, leaving 2 bases of the junction unmatched. In DNA, the CDR3 is TGTGCCAGCGGACAGGAGACTGAAGCTTTCTTT. Its translation is CASGQETEAFF.

This clonotype turned up a few times. The J gene is TRBJ1-4, the V gene TRBV3-1; 9 positions agree with TRBD1. The CDR3 is made up of 19 amino acids. Germline V lookup: CDR1 LGHDT, CDR2 YNNKEL (reference sequence). With 2 bases clipped from V and 3 bases from J, the junction kept 13 bases outside the gene matches. The CDR3 loop reads CASSQLPGQGGAANEKLFF. The CDR3 nucleotides read TGTGCCAGCAGCCAATTACCGGGACAGGGTGGGGCCGCTAATGAAAAACTGTTTTTT.

The V gene is TRBV10-3, the J gene TRBJ2-3; 12 bases agree with TRBD2. V was clipped by 4 bases and J by 0 bases; unmatched bases: 8. The CDR3 is 18 amino acids. Germline loops: CDR1 ENHRY, CDR2 SYGVKD. The CDR3 region is CAISGLTSGGSSTDTQYF. Written as DNA, the CDR3 is TGTGCCATCAGTGGCCTGACTAGCGGGGGTTCTAGCACAGATACGCAGTATTTT.

V is TRBV29-1 and J is TRBJ1-1; a possible D gene is TRBD1 (6 bases). The V gene's germline CDR1 is SQVTM and CDR2 ANQGSEA. Between the trimmed V and J ends, which lost 8 bases and 1 base, there was a span of 11 bases. CDR3 length: 12 residues. The CDR3 DNA is TGCAGCTCGGGACACGCGAACACTGAAGCTTTCTTT. Its protein product is CSSGHANTEAFF.

The rearrangement joins TRBV2 to TRBJ2-1, with 11 bases that match TRBD2. V shed 7 bases and J 12 bases; nucleotides not matched to a gene: 5. The CDR3 consists of 12 residues. Germline values: CDR1 SNHLY, CDR2 FYNNEI. Here the CDR3 reads CASNSGGAGQFF. Here the CDR3 DNA reads TGTGCCAGCAATAGCGGGGGGGCCGGGCAGTTCTTC.

The rearrangement uses TRBV19 and TRBJ2-7; D is unresolved. Germline V gene sequence: CDR1 LNHDA, CDR2 SQIVND (reference sequence). CDR3 size: 16 residues. V lost 5 bases and J 1 base, leaving 18 bases between the germline ends. CDR3 sequence (DNA): TGTGCCAGTAGTCCCCACGCGCCGAGTAGTTCCTACGAGCAGTACTTC. This encodes CASSPHAPSSSYEQYF.

The rearrangement links TRBV7-9 to TRBJ2-5; 7 nucleotides align to TRBD1. CDR1 and CDR2 from the germline V gene are SEHNR and FQNEAQ (reference sequence). CDR3 length equals 13 residues. With 5 bases clipped from V and 4 bases from J, the junction kept 4 bases outside the gene matches. The CDR3 DNA follows: TGTGCCAGCAGCAAACAGGGGACAGAGACCCAGTACTTC. Translated, it gives CASSKQGTETQYF.

This clonotype was seen ten or more times. The rearrangement uses TRBV5-6 and TRBJ1-5, with D possibly TRBD1 on 5 matching bases. The V and J ends lost 3 bases and 6 bases respectively, with 10 bases between them. The CDR3 extends over 13 amino acids. The V gene's germline CDR1 is SGHDT and CDR2 YYEEEE. CDR3 loop: CASSWGVSQPQHF. The CDR3 region has the DNA TGTGCCAGCAGCTGGGGGGTAAGTCAGCCCCAGCATTTT.

In this sample, this clonotype turned up many times. This chain uses TRBV5-1 with TRBJ1-1; D is undetermined. The CDR3 extends over 13 amino acids. Germline CDR1 is SGHRS and CDR2 is YFSETQ. V lost 1 base to trimming and J lost 4 bases, with 8 bases between them. The CDR3 is CASSLPGFTEAFF. The CDR3 DNA follows: TGCGCCAGCAGCTTGCCTGGGTTCACTGAAGCTTTCTTT. The whole variable domain, remainder taken from reference TRBV5-1 and TRBJ1-1, is KAGVTQTPRYLIKTRGQQVTLSCSPISGHRSVSWYQQTPGQGLQFLFEYFSETQRNKGNFPGRFSGRQFSNSRSEMNVSTLELGDSALYLCASSLPGFTEAFFGQGTRLTVV.

Ten or more counts support this clonotype. The chain recombines TRBV6-1 with TRBJ2-7; TRBD1 might be the D (6 bases). Germline CDR1 is MNHNS and CDR2 is SASEGT. The V and J ends lost 6 bases and 4 bases respectively, with 19 bases between them. The CDR3 has 15 residues. CDR3 sequence reads: CASSWGQGTIYEQYF. The CDR3 DNA reads as TGTGCCAGCAGCTGGGGGCAGGGGACAATTTACGAGCAGTACTTC.

A single count supports this clonotype. This sequence joins TRBV20-1 and TRBJ2-7, with 7 positions matching TRBD1. The J segment lost 7 bases and the V segment lost 3 bases, leaving 15 bases of the junction unmatched. Germline CDR1 and CDR2: DFQATT and SNEGSKA (reference sequence). The CDR3 has 15 residues. The CDR3 DNA follows: TGCAGTGCTAGGGCCGCGACAGGGTCCCCGCTTGAGCAGTACTTC. Translating gives CSARAATGSPLEQYF.

This clonotype has a count of ten or more. This chain links TRBV9 with TRBJ1-1, with D tentatively TRBD1 (5 bases). Germline V CDR1 and CDR2: SGDLS, YYNGEE. V lost 8 bases to trimming and J lost 5 bases, with 19 bases between them. The CDR3 totals 14 residues. The CDR3 loop reads CASSPSGGGTEAFF. In DNA, the CDR3 is TGTGCCAGTAGTCCCTCGGGGGGAGGTACTGAAGCTTTCTTT. The complete variable domain, with remaining parts taken from reference TRBV9 and TRBJ1-1, reads DSGVTQTPKHLITATGQRVTLRCSPRSGDLSVYWYQQSLDQGLQFLIQYYNGEERAKGNILERFSAQQFPDLHSELNLSSLELGDSALYFCASSPSGGGTEAFFGQGTRLTVV.

The CDR3 is CASTSEGARNTEAFF. CDR3 sequence (DNA): TGTGCCAGCACTTCAGAAGGGGCGCGGAACACTGAAGCTTTCTTT. The chain has TRBV5-5 and TRBJ1-1, with D maybe TRBD1 (5 bases). Germline lookup yields CDR1 SGHKS and CDR2 YYEKEE (reference sequence). This CDR3 has 15 residues. V lost 6 bases, J lost 1 base, and 16 bases lay in between. The entire variable domain, with the rest obtained from reference TRBV5-5 and TRBJ1-1, is as follows: DAGVTQSPTHLIKTRGQQVTLRCSPISGHKSVSWYQQVLGQGPQFIFQYYEKEERGRGNFPDRFSARQFPNYSSELNVNALLLGDSALYLCASTSEGARNTEAFFGQGTRLTVV.

The table lists this clonotype with many counts. The chain links TRBV2 to TRBJ1-1; the D is unclear. The germline V gene encodes CDR1 SNHLY and CDR2 FYNNEI. Between the trimmed V and J ends, which lost 5 bases and 0 bases, there was a span of 4 bases. The CDR3 is 12 residues long. CDR3 loop: CASSWVNTEAFF. DNA of the CDR3: TGTGCCAGCAGTTGGGTGAACACTGAAGCTTTCTTT.

There are a few counts of this clonotype. This chain connects TRBV30 to TRBJ1-1; TRBD1 aligns across 8 bases. The CDR3 is 15 amino acids. J was trimmed by 5 bases and V by 1 base; bases with no gene match: 9. The germline V gene encodes CDR1 GTSNPN and CDR2 SVGIG (reference sequence). The CDR3 coding sequence is TGTGCCTGGAGTGATGCAGGGGGCCTTGCGACTGAAGCTTTCTTT. The encoded protein is CAWSDAGGLATEAFF.

The chain uses TRBV19 and TRBJ2-7; 10 nucleotides line up with TRBD1. Losses at the gene ends were 8 bases for V and 6 bases for J; bases not matched to a gene: 7. The CDR3 covers 13 residues. The V gene's germline CDR1 is LNHDA and CDR2 SQIVND (reference sequence). The CDR3 sequence: CASYKGTGVEQYF. The CDR3 coding sequence is TGTGCCAGTTACAAGGGGACAGGGGTCGAGCAGTACTTC.

The chain is built from TRBV19 and TRBJ2-7, with TRBD2 matching over 14 bases. Germline V CDR1 and CDR2: LNHDA, SQIVND (reference sequence). The length of the CDR3 is 13 residues. Trimming cost V 10 bases and J 7 bases; bases outside gene matches: 6. CDR3 region: CATGTSGRREQYF. CDR3 in DNA: TGTGCCACGGGGACTAGCGGGAGAAGAGAGCAGTACTTC.

This clonotype was detected ten times or more. This chain joins TRBV11-2 and TRBJ2-7; maybe TRBD1 (6 bases). The V and J ends lost 5 bases and 3 bases respectively, with 26 bases between them. Germline CDR1 and CDR2: SGHAT and FQNNGV. CDR3 length equals 18 residues. The CDR3 sequence: CASSPEELQGPYLYEQYF. DNA of the CDR3: TGTGCCAGCAGCCCAGAAGAACTACAGGGCCCCTACCTCTACGAGCAGTACTTC.